This entry describes one T cell receptor beta chain. Authors' analysis steps: Amplification of reference gene primers was used by the study to estimate nucleated cell counts. Produced via immunoSEQ multiplex PCR; TCRdb's table is partial and in-frame only. From that table come the V and J calls and clone size; the DNA was used to work out D and trimming. Among approximately 150,000 clones listed, roughly 93% were seen once. In germline, CDR1 is SEHNR, CDR2 FQNEAQ (reference sequence). The CDR3 runs 19 residues. V lost 0 bases and J lost 0, with 17 bases in between. The sample comes from a study of blood T cell repertoires in COVID-19. Those enrolled in Seattle joined during active infection and were followed longitudinally afterward.

The J gene is TRBJ2-2, the V gene TRBV7-9; D gene unclear. This receptor was taken from a man aged 18 to 30 with COVID-19, enrolled during active disease. The specimen was peripheral blood. CDR3 sequence reads: CASSLARPSGGANTGELFF. Here the CDR3 DNA reads TGTGCCAGCAGCTTAGCGCGGCCTTCTGGCGGAGCGAACACCGGGGAGCTGTTTTTT.